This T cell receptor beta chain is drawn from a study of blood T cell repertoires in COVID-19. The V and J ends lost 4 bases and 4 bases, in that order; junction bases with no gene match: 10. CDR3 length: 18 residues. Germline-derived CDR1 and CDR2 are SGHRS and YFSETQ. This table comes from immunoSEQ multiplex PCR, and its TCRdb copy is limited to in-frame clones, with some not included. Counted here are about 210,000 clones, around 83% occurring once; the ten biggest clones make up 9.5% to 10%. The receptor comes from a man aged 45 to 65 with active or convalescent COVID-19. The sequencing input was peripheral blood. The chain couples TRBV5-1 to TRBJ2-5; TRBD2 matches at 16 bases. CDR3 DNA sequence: TGCGCCAGCAGCGCCTCGGGACTAGCGGGGGGGCCGGGAGAGACCCAGTACTTC. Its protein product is CASSASGLAGGPGETQYF. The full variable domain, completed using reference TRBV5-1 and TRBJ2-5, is KAGVTQTPRYLIKTRGQQVTLSCSPISGHRSVSWYQQTPGQGLQFLFEYFSETQRNKGNFPGRFSGRQFSNSRSEMNVSTLELGDSALYLCASSASGLAGGPGETQYFGPGTRLLVL.